Below are 31 T cell receptor beta chains sequenced from a single sample in a study of human T cells and chemical hapten exposure. As for time point: patch test 1, 2 weeks after DPC sensitization. As to treatment: therapeutic diphenylcyclopropenone sensitization with weekly scalp DPC. Via MiXCR, TCRdb re-called the RACE reads, giving one row per CDR3 protein. Among approximately 49,000 distinct CDR3 sequences, 8% to 9.5% were seen once, and the ten largest hold 4.5%. The material sequenced was whole blood, taken in connection with sensitization to the hapten diphenylcyclopropenone (DPC). The receptors originated from a woman aged 45-59 years with alopecia areata. Some clones in this sample may be carry-over from other donors' samples.

The rearrangement uses TRBV6-4 and TRBJ2-1; 7 bases line up with TRBD2. The V gene's germline CDR1 is MRHNA and CDR2 SNTAGT. J gave up 11 bases and V 4 bases, and 2 bases lay outside the gene matches. The CDR3 is made up of 11 amino acids. CDR3 region: CASSGGSQQFF. Written as DNA, the CDR3 is TGTGCCAGCAGTGGCGGGAGTCAGCAGTTCTTC.

This clonotype occurred many times. The V gene is TRBV7-6, the J gene TRBJ2-1; 8 positions match TRBD2. Trimming cost V 5 bases and J 7 bases; bases outside gene matches: 7. The CDR3 runs to 14 residues. Germline CDR1 and CDR2: SGHVS and FNYEAQ. CDR3 residues: CASSPPGLENEQFF. The DNA of the CDR3 is TGTGCCAGCAGCCCCCCGGGACTAGAGAATGAGCAGTTCTTC. The entire variable domain, with the rest obtained from reference TRBV7-6 and TRBJ2-1, is as follows: GAGVSQSPRYKVTKRGQDVALRCDPISGHVSLYWYRQALGQGPEFLTYFNYEAQQDKSGLPNDRFSAERPEGSISTLTIQRTEQRDSAMYRCASSPPGLENEQFFGPGTRLTVL.

This clonotype was detected many times. The gene calls are TRBV2 and TRBJ2-4; D may be TRBD2 (6 bases). Germline V CDR1 and CDR2: SNHLY, FYNNEI. The CDR3 has 16 residues. V lost 1 base, J lost 6 bases, and 16 bases lay in between. The chain's CDR3 is CASSEGPETGGNIQYF. DNA of the CDR3: TGTGCCAGCAGTGAAGGACCGGAGACCGGGGGAAACATTCAGTACTTC.

This clonotype was counted a few times. This sequence joins TRBV29-1 and TRBJ2-1; 8 nucleotides match TRBD2. This CDR3 is built from 13 residues. Germline values: CDR1 SQVTM, CDR2 ANQGSEA. V was clipped by 3 bases and J by 7 bases; unmatched bases: 5. The CDR3: CSVESGRANEQFF. The CDR3 coding sequence is TGCAGCGTTGAGAGCGGGAGAGCGAATGAGCAGTTCTTC.

This clonotype was observed a handful of times. The V and J genes are TRBV29-1 and TRBJ2-7; D might be TRBD2 (6 bases). Trimming took off 6 bases at V and 2 bases at J, with 20 bases between the two ends. Germline loops: CDR1 SQVTM, CDR2 ANQGSEA. The CDR3 covers 15 residues. CDR3 nucleotide sequence: TGCAGCGTCCAAGAAACGGGGGAGCCACCCTACGAGCAGTACTTC. Translating it yields CSVQETGEPPYEQYF.

This clonotype has more than one count but fewer than ten. The rearrangement uses TRBV18 and TRBJ2-1; TRBD1 might be the D (6 bases). The CDR3 is 16 amino acids. V was trimmed by 4 bases and J by 2 bases, leaving 15 bases between them. The germline CDR1 and CDR2 sequences are KGHSH and LQKENI. CDR3 sequence (DNA): TGTGCCAGCTCACTATCAGGACAGACAACCTACAATGAGCAGTTCTTC. Translating gives CASSLSGQTTYNEQFF.

This clonotype has more than one count but fewer than ten. The chain couples TRBV3-1 to TRBJ2-3, with 7 positions matching TRBD2. Losses at the gene ends were 3 bases for V and 4 bases for J; bases not matched to a gene: 1. The CDR3 contains 13 residues. The germline V gene encodes CDR1 LGHDT and CDR2 YNNKEL (reference sequence). This CDR3 reads CASSQAGADTQYF. The CDR3 bases are TGTGCCAGCAGCCAGGCGGGAGCAGATACGCAGTATTTT.

This chain links TRBV20-1 with TRBJ1-1, with D maybe TRBD1 (6 bases). Trimming took off 0 bases at V and 5 bases at J, with 13 bases between the two ends. Germline values: CDR1 DFQATT, CDR2 SNEGSKA (reference sequence). The CDR3 covers 14 residues. CDR3 sequence (DNA): TGCAGTGCTAGAGATTTCGCAGGGGTAACTGAAGCTTTCTTT. Translating gives CSARDFAGVTEAFF.

This clonotype was seen only a few times. The chain uses TRBV20-1 and TRBJ2-7, with 9 bases lining up with TRBD2. The V gene end was trimmed by 0 bases and the J gene end by 2 bases; junction bases not matched to a gene: 5. This CDR3 has 15 amino acids. Per germline, CDR1 DFQATT and CDR2 SNEGSKA (reference sequence). CDR3 in amino acids: CSARDVREGTYEQYF. Written as DNA, the CDR3 is TGCAGTGCTAGAGATGTGCGGGAGGGAACCTACGAGCAGTACTTC.

This clonotype was counted many times. The genes are TRBV5-1 and TRBJ1-1, with 7 bases fitting TRBD1. The CDR3 has 11 amino acids. The germline gives CDR1 SGHRS, CDR2 YFSETQ. Trimming took 7 bases from V and 6 from J; bases not matched to a gene: 3. The CDR3 region is CASRGTAEAFF. CDR3 DNA: TGCGCCAGCCGAGGGACAGCTGAAGCTTTCTTT.

This clonotype was counted ten times or more. The CDR3 region has the DNA TGTGCCAGCTCACCCGGACAGTCGTCCTACGAGCAGTACTTC. It is translated as CASSPGQSSYEQYF. The chain has TRBV18 and TRBJ2-7; weak D call: TRBD1 (6 bases). V was pared by 3 bases and J by 1 base, with 10 bases between. The germline CDR1 and CDR2 sequences are KGHSH and LQKENI. CDR3 length: 14 residues.

This clonotype appeared once. The CDR3 loop reads CASRQGTQRNYGYTF. As DNA, the CDR3 is TGCGCCAGCAGACAAGGGACACAGAGGAACTATGGCTACACCTTC. The chain joins TRBV5-1 to TRBJ1-2; tentative D call: TRBD1 (6 bases). V shed 5 bases and J shed 2 bases, with 16 bases lying between them. The V gene's germline CDR1 is SGHRS and CDR2 YFSETQ. This CDR3 has 15 residues.

There are many counts of this clonotype. This chain joins TRBV27 and TRBJ2-3; D remains unclear. CDR3 length equals 13 residues. Looked up from germline, CDR1 is MNHEY and CDR2 is SMNVEV (reference sequence). V was pared by 1 base and J by 2 bases, with 4 bases between. DNA of the CDR3: TGTGCCAGCAGTTTATTCGACACAGATACGCAGTATTTT. Residues: CASSLFDTDTQYF.

About this clonotype itself: Being one base from a much bigger clone, this may be a read error. V and J are TRBV5-1 and TRBJ1-2; D gene uncertain. The CDR3 has 15 amino acids. Germline V gene lookup returns CDR1 SGHRS and CDR2 YFSETQ. CDR3 amino acids: CASSGEKTWGYGCTF. The CDR3 DNA is TGCGCCAGCAGCGGGGAGAAGACCTGGGGTTATGGCTGCACCTTC.

J is TRBJ2-1 and V is TRBV10-3, with a possible D match to TRBD2 (5 bases). Trimming left V 3 bases short and J 1 base short, with 10 bases between. The CDR3 totals 15 residues. Germline CDR1 is ENHRY and CDR2 is SYGVKD. The CDR3 loop reads CAISDGVGSYNEQFF. In nucleotides, the CDR3 is TGTGCCATCAGTGACGGGGTCGGATCCTACAATGAGCAGTTCTTC.

This clonotype occurred many times. This sequence joins TRBV5-4 and TRBJ2-1; D unresolved. Trimming left V 5 bases short and J 4 bases short, with 19 bases between. Germline V gives CDR1 SGHNT, CDR2 YYREEE (reference sequence). CDR3 length equals 16 residues. In DNA, the CDR3 is TGTGCCAGCAGTCCAAAAAGAGGACGGGCTTACAATGAGCAGTTCTTC. Its protein is CASSPKRGRAYNEQFF.

This clonotype was counted ten times or more. The rearrangement links TRBV7-2 to TRBJ2-3, with 15 bases matching TRBD2. Germline lookup yields CDR1 SGHTA and CDR2 FQGNSA. J gave up 6 bases and V 5 bases, and 9 bases lay outside the gene matches. The CDR3 length is 17 residues. The CDR3 DNA sequence: TGTGCCAGCAGCCCGGAGGGACTAGCGGGAGGAGTCGATACGCAGTATTTT. The encoded protein is CASSPEGLAGGVDTQYF.

This chain links TRBV29-1 with TRBJ2-7; possible D gene TRBD1, 5 bases. The CDR3 extends over 11 amino acids. Trimming pared 7 bases from V and 4 bases from J, leaving 11 bases between. The germline CDR1 and CDR2 sequences are SQVTM and ANQGSEA. The CDR3: CSGSQGYEQYF. In nucleotides, the CDR3 is TGCAGCGGAAGTCAGGGTTACGAGCAGTACTTC.

The J gene is TRBJ2-2, the V gene TRBV6-5; tentative D call: TRBD2 (6 bases). CDR1 MNHEY and CDR2 SVGAGI come from the germline V gene. V was clipped by 6 bases and J by 2 bases, with 10 bases between them. This CDR3 has 14 amino acids. CDR3 residues: CASRNGGNTGELFF. DNA for the CDR3: TGTGCCAGCAGGAACGGGGGAAACACCGGGGAGCTGTTTTTT.

This clonotype was recorded a few times. The gene calls are TRBV12-3 or TRBV12-4 and TRBJ2-1; D ambiguous. CDR3 length: 15 residues. V lost 1 base and J 6 bases, leaving 13 bases between the germline ends. This CDR3 is CASSLGSTQGNEQFF. CDR3 DNA: TGTGCCAGCAGTTTAGGATCTACTCAAGGCAATGAGCAGTTCTTC.

At least ten counts were recorded for this clonotype. V is TRBV6-2 or TRBV6-3 and J is TRBJ2-7; D is undetermined. Germline V lookup: CDR1 MNHEY, CDR2 SVGEGT. This CDR3 is 12 amino acids long. V gave up 6 bases and J gave up 2 bases, with 8 bases separating them. The CDR3 spells CASSRDPYEQYF. In DNA form, the CDR3 reads TGTGCCAGCAGCCGCGACCCCTACGAGCAGTACTTC.

This clonotype was recorded many times. The chain has TRBV5-1 and TRBJ2-2; 10 positions agree with TRBD2. The trim removed 5 bases at V and 7 bases at J, leaving 11 bases unmatched. The CDR3 length is 16 residues. Per the germline V gene, CDR1 is SGHRS and CDR2 is YFSETQ. This CDR3 reads CASRPGLARKDGELFF. The CDR3 DNA is TGCGCCAGCAGGCCGGGACTAGCGAGGAAGGACGGGGAGCTGTTTTTT.

This clonotype was picked up a small number of times. The chain combines TRBV25-1 with TRBJ2-7, with 7 bases identical to TRBD1. Germline V gene sequence: CDR1 MGHDK, CDR2 SYGVNS. With V trimmed by 7 bases and J by 4 bases, 4 bases remained unmatched. This CDR3 comprises 12 residues. CDR3 region: CASTGQAYEQYF. CDR3 in DNA: TGTGCCAGCACAGGACAGGCGTACGAGCAGTACTTC.

This clonotype was observed a few times. V usage is TRBV5-4 and J usage is TRBJ2-3; tentatively, D is TRBD2 (6 bases). The CDR3 is 16 amino acids. V was clipped by 2 bases and J by 1 base, with 14 bases between them. In germline, CDR1 is SGHNT, CDR2 YYREEE (reference sequence). DNA for the CDR3: TGTGCCAGCAGCTTAAGTGGAGGGAGCGGCACAGATACGCAGTATTTT. Its translation is CASSLSGGSGTDTQYF.

In its sample, this clonotype was seen a few times. V gene TRBV20-1 combines with J gene TRBJ2-7, with D possibly TRBD2 on 5 matching bases. CDR1 and CDR2 (germline): DFQATT, SNEGSKA (reference sequence). CDR3 size: 16 residues. The V end was cut by 6 bases, the J end by 7 bases, with 28 bases between. CDR3 coding DNA: TGCAGTGCCTCTACCGAGCATAGGGTTTCCACTAGGGAGCAGTACTTC. The encoded protein is CSASTEHRVSTREQYF.

This clonotype was observed many times. The gene calls are TRBV11-2 and TRBJ1-2; 12 positions agree with TRBD1. This CDR3 spans 13 amino acids. CDR1 is SGHAT and CDR2 is FQNNGV in the germline V gene. The ends lost 5 bases at V and 8 bases at J; junction bases unmatched: 3. CDR3 loop: CASSGDRGLGYTF. The CDR3 DNA sequence: TGTGCCAGCAGCGGGGACAGGGGGCTCGGCTACACCTTC. Combining the CDR3 with reference TRBV11-2 and TRBJ1-2 gives the whole variable domain EAGVAQSPRYKIIEKRQSVAFWCNPISGHATLYWYQQILGQGPKLLIQFQNNGVVDDSQLPKDRFSAERLKGVDSTLKIQPAKLEDSAVYLCASSGDRGLGYTFGSGTRLTVV.

There are many counts of this clonotype. The chain uses TRBV14 and TRBJ2-3; D uncertain. CDR3 size: 15 residues. Germline CDR1 SGHDN, CDR2 FVKESK. Trimming left V 3 bases short and J 2 bases short, with 12 bases between. Here the CDR3 DNA reads TGTGCCAGCAGCCATACGCAGATTACCACAGATACGCAGTATTTT. This sequence encodes CASSHTQITTDTQYF.

The chain joins TRBV7-2 to TRBJ2-7; D gene ambiguous. Trimming shortened V by 5 bases and J by 2 bases, and 13 bases separated the two germline ends. The V gene's germline CDR1 is SGHTA and CDR2 FQGNSA. The CDR3 extends over 14 amino acids. The CDR3 region has the DNA TGTGCCAGCAGCCCCGGATCCAAGCCCTACGAGCAGTACTTC. Protein: CASSPGSKPYEQYF.

This clonotype was seen just once. The V and J genes are TRBV10-3 and TRBJ1-1, with a possible D match to TRBD1 (6 bases). Germline CDR1 reads ENHRY; CDR2 reads SYGVKD. This CDR3 contains 13 residues. V lost 6 bases and J 3 bases, leaving 11 bases between the germline ends. The CDR3 coding sequence is TGTGCCATCAGGAACAGGGAGGACACTGAAGCTTTCTTT. It codes for CAIRNREDTEAFF.

The gene calls are TRBV5-1 and TRBJ2-2; a possible D gene is TRBD1 (6 bases). This CDR3 contains 15 residues. Trimming shortened V by 1 base and J by 4 bases, and 11 bases separated the two germline ends. Germline CDR1 reads SGHRS; CDR2 reads YFSETQ. CDR3 coding DNA: TGCGCCAGCAGCTTGACAGGGCGTGTCACCGGGGAGCTGTTTTTT. Translation gives CASSLTGRVTGELFF.

This clonotype was recorded at least ten times. The chain carries TRBV10-1 and TRBJ1-6, with a possible D match to TRBD1 (6 bases). Germline V gives CDR1 WNHNN, CDR2 SYGVQD (reference sequence). CDR3 length equals 13 residues. V dropped 3 bases and J dropped 14 bases, with 14 bases sitting between them. The DNA of the CDR3 is TGCGCCAGCAGTGAATACAGGGTTGGAGCCCTCCACTTT. As protein: CASSEYRVGALHF.